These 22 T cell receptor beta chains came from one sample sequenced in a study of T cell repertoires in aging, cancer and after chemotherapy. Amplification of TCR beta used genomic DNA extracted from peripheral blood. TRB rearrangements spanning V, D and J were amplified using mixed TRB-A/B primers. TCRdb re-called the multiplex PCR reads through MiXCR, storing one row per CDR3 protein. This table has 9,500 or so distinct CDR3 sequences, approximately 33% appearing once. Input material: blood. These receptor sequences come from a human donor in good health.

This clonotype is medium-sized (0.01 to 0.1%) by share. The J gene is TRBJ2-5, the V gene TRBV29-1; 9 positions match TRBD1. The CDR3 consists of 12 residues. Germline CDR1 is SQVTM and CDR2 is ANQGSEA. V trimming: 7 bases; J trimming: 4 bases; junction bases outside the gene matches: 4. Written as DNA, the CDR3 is TGCAGCGCGGGACAGGGCTCAGAGACCCAGTACTTC. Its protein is CSAGQGSETQYF.

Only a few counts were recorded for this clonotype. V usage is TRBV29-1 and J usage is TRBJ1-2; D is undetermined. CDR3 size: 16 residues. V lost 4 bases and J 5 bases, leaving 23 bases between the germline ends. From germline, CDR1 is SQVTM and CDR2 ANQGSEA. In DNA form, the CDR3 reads TGCAGCGTTGTTCGGAGCCAGGCTCCCCCAAAATATGGCTACACCTTC. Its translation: CSVVRSQAPPKYGYTF.

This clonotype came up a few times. In DNA form, the CDR3 reads TGTGCCAGCAGCATCGACAGGGGGACTAGCGGAAGCTACGAGCAGTACTTC. This gives the protein CASSIDRGTSGSYEQYF. The gene calls are TRBV11-3 and TRBJ2-5; 11 bases map to TRBD2. Matching the DNA end better, TRBJ2-7 makes the J call doubtful. The CDR3 covers 17 residues. Germline CDR1 SGHNT, CDR2 YENEEA.

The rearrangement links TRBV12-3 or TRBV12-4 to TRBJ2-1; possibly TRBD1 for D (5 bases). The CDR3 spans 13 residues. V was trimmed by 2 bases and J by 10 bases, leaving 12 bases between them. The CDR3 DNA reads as TGTGCCAGCAGTTTACAGCGCTACAGGGAGCAGTTCTTC. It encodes CASSLQRYREQFF.

This chain's CDR3 is CASSPQGSLYEQYF. CDR3 nucleotide sequence: TGTGCCAGCAGTCCCCAGGGTTCTCTCTACGAGCAGTACTTC. J is TRBJ2-7 and V is TRBV7-2, with D tentatively TRBD1 (5 bases). Trimming shortened V by 6 bases and J by 3 bases, and 15 bases separated the two germline ends. Looked up from germline, CDR1 is SGHTA and CDR2 is FQGNSA. The CDR3 has 14 residues.

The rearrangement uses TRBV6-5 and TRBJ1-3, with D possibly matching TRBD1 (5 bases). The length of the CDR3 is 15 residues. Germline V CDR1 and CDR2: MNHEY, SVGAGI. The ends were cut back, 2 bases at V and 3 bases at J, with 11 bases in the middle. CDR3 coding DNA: TGTGCCAGCAGTTACCCCCGGGGGGGTGGAAACACCATATATTTT. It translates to CASSYPRGGGNTIYF.

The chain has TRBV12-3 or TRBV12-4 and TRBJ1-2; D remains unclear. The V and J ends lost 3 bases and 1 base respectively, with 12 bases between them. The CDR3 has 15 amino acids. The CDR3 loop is CASSFSWALNYGYTF. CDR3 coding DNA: TGTGCCAGCAGTTTCTCCTGGGCCCTTAACTATGGCTACACCTTC.

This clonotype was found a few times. The CDR3 nucleotides are TGTGCCAGCAGACGACAGGAATCGGCGGCCCAGTACTTC. This sequence encodes CASRRQESAAQYF. The chain carries TRBV12-3 or TRBV12-4 and TRBJ2-5, with D tentatively TRBD1 (6 bases). The CDR3 runs 13 residues. Trimming left V 6 bases short and J 9 bases short, with 17 bases between.

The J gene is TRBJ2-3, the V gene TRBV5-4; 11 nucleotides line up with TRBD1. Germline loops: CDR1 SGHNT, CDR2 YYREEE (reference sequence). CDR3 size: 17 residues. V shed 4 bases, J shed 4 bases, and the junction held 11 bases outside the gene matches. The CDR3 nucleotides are TGTGCCAGCAGCCAAGAGATGGCGGGACAGGGGGCAGATACGCAGTATTTT. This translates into CASSQEMAGQGADTQYF.

CDR3 residues: CASSLLMAAGGLIYEQYF. CDR3 bases: TGTGCCAGCAGTTTATTGATGGCGGCGGGGGGCCTTATCTACGAGCAGTACTTC. The rearrangement uses TRBV27 and TRBJ2-7; 8 bases are a match to TRBD2. Looked up from germline, CDR1 is MNHEY and CDR2 is SMNVEV (reference sequence). After removal of 1 base from V and 3 bases from J, the junction contained 14 bases not matched to a gene. The CDR3 consists of 18 residues.

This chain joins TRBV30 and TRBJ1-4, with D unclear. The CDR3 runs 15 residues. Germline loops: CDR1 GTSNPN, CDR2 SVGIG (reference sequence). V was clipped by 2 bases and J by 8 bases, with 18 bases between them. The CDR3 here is CAWSQQDPLREKLFF. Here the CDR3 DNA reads TGTGCCTGGAGTCAGCAGGATCCGCTCCGAGAAAAACTGTTTTTT.

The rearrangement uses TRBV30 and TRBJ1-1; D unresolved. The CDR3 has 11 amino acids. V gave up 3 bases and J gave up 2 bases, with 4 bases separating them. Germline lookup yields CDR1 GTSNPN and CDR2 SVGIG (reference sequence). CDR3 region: CAWRGNTEAFF. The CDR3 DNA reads TGTGCCTGGAGGGGAAACACTGAAGCTTTCTTT.

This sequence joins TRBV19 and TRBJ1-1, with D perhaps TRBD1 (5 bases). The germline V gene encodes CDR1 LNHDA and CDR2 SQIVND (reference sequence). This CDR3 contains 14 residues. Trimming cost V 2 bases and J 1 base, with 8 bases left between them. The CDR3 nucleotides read TGTGCCAGTAGTATATGGGGCCCGAACACTGAAGCTTTCTTT. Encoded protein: CASSIWGPNTEAFF.

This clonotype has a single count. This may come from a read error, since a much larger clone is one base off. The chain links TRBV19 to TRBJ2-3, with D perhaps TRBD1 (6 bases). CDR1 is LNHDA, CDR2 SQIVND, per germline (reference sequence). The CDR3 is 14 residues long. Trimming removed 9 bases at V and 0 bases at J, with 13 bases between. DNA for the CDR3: TGTGCCAGAAGTTGGCAGGGGAGCACAGATACGCAGTATTTT. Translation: CARSWQGSTDTQYF.

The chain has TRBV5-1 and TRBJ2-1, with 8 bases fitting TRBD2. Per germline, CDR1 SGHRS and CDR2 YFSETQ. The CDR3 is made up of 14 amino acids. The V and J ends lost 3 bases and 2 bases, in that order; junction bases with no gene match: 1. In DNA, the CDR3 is TGCGCCAGCAGCTCAGCGGGGGCCTACAATGAGCAGTTCTTC. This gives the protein CASSSAGAYNEQFF.

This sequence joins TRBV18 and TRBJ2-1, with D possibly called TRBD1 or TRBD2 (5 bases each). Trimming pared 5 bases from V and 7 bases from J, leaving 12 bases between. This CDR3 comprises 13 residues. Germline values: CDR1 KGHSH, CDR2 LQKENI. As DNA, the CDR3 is TGTGCCAGCTCAGGGGCCTCGGGGAATGAGCAGTTCTTC. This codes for CASSGASGNEQFF.

The CDR3 spells CAWSVRGLAGVREQFF. The DNA for the CDR3 is TGTGCCTGGAGTGTCAGGGGGCTAGCGGGAGTTCGGGAGCAGTTCTTC. The J gene is TRBJ2-1, the V gene TRBV30, with 10 bases lining up with TRBD2. The V and J ends lost 0 bases and 10 bases, in that order; junction bases with no gene match: 12. CDR3 size: 16 residues. In germline, CDR1 is GTSNPN, CDR2 SVGIG (reference sequence).

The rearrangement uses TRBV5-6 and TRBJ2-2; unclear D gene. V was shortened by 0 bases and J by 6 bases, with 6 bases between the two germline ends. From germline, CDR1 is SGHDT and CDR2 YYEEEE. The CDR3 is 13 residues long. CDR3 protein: CASSLGVSGELFF. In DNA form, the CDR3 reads TGTGCCAGCAGCTTGGGGGTGTCCGGGGAGCTGTTTTTT.

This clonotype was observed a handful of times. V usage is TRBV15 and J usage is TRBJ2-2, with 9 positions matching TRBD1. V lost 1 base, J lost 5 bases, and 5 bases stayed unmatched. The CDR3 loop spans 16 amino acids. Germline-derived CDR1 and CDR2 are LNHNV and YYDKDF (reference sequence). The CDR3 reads CATSRAPTGGTGELFF. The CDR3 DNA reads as TGTGCCACCAGCAGAGCCCCGACAGGGGGTACCGGGGAGCTGTTTTTT.

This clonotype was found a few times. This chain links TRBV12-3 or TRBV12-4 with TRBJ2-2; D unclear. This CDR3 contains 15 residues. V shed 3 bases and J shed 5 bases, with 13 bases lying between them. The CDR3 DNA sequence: TGTGCCAGCAGTTTTGGGCAGCCGAGGACCGGGGAGCTGTTTTTT. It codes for CASSFGQPRTGELFF.

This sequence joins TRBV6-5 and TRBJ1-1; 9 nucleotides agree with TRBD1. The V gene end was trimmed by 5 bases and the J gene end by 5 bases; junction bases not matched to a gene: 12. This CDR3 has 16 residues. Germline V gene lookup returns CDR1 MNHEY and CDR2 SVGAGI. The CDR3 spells CASSGTGGALGTEAFF. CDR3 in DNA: TGTGCCAGCAGTGGCACAGGGGGCGCTTTGGGGACTGAAGCTTTCTTT.

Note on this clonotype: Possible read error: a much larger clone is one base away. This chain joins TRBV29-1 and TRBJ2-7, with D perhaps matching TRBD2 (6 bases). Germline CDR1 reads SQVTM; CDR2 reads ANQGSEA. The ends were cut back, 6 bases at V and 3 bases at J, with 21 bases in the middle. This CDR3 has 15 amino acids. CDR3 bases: TGCAGCGTCAAAGTAGGGGAGGACCACCACTACGAGCAGTACTTC. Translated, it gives CSVKVGEDHHYEQYF.